This T cell receptor beta chain was sequenced in a study of T cells expressing NK-cell markers (dated by TCRdb to 2019 to 2021). General notes on the study: TCR beta-chain repertoires were profiled in sorted CD3+CD56+NKG2C+, CD3+CD56+NKG2C- and CD3+CD56-NKG2C+ T-cell subsets from about 8 donors. Randomly selected healthy volunteers, three men and five women, were used as the eight sequenced donors. Of the eight sequenced donors, seven were found to be HCMV-seropositive and one was found to be HCMV-seronegative. Illumina HiSeq 2000/2500, MiSeq or NextSeq was used to sequence libraries as 2 x 150 bp reads. Results the study describes overall, beyond this receptor: In six donors, the dominant CD3+CD56+NKG2C+ clonotypes were found to rank among the top 10 CD8+ clonotypes and to make up 1.0-7.0% of CD8+ T cells. Those dominant clonotypes were again the most abundant among CD3+CD56-NKG2C+ cells in four donors, at about 25-65%. Whether the expanded NKG2C-expressing T cell clones were specific for HCMV antigens was left unclear.

Concerning this clonotype: No cognate antigen has been identified for it.

A commercial ELISA kit detecting HCMV-specific IgG in serum was used to determine HCMV serostatus. Ficoll density gradient centrifugation was used to isolate peripheral blood mononuclear cells from blood. Sequencer: Illumina HiSeq 2000. The TCR beta cDNA libraries were made using 5'RACE template switching, a step that added both a universal primer site and unique molecular identifiers. Priming for cDNA synthesis came from the TCR beta constant segment, and two successive PCR amplification steps followed. The source study handled its data this way. MIGEC was used to demultiplex reads and group the reads by UMI, and MiTCR was used to assemble and quantify clonotypes. Only TCR cDNA sequences supported by at least two reads were kept to exclude erroneous sequences. The tcR package was used for downstream repertoire analysis, and clonotypes were matched between fractions using CDR3 nucleotide sequence together with V segment. VDJmatch was used to annotate antigen specificity against VDJdb, with one amino acid substitution in CDR3 allowed. With the reads reprocessed by TCRdb, a single entry stands for each CDR3 protein sequence and no DNA is reported. Clone size and V and J calls follow TCRdb, not the original study. This sample's table lists some 280,000 distinct CDR3 sequences. The ten largest clones take up roughly 0.4% of the sample.

In the germline V gene, CDR1 corresponds to SGHTA and CDR2 to FQGNSA. From the cysteine through the phenylalanine, the CDR3 covers 15 amino acids. The nucleotide record is missing. The sequenced sample was blood T cells: a sorted CD56 or NKG2C T cell subset, CD4+ or CD8+ T cells, or bulk PBMC T cells (not recorded which). This TCR was recovered from a man younger than 35 in good health. Donor details come from another sample of the same person, matched by shared clones. Recombination joined TRBV7-2 with TRBJ2-3; TCRdb's D call, TRBD1, is unchecked because there is no DNA. For the CDR3, the sequence is CASSLRGQHTDTQYF.